The following is a T cell receptor (beta chain) sequence with its context. Its target is not known. The junction departs from germline at one end; a sequencing error may be responsible. This sample is drawn from a study of STAT5B mutations in CD4+ large granular lymphocyte leukemia. This CDR3 is 14 amino acids long. CDR1 and CDR2 (germline): SSHAT, FNYEAQ (reference sequence). Regarding the study as a whole: Main leukemic clonotypes were patient-specific, but under 30% appeared at low frequency elsewhere. Top patient clones used TRBV06 genes more often: 8/27 versus 2/35 in controls.

Sequencing was performed with immunoSEQ multiplex PCR; in TCRdb, only in-frame clones are kept and a portion is missing. The data contain about 34,000 clones, 65% to 75% of them singletons. The chain carries TRBV7-7 and TRBJ2-3; TRBD2 matches at 10 bases. This TCR was recovered from a human donor in good health. Source material: CD4+ T cells from blood buffy coats. Here the CDR3 reads CASSLASGSSTQYF. For the CDR3, the DNA is TGTGCTAGCAGCTTAGCTAGCGGGAGTAGTACGCAGTATTTT. The full variable domain, its missing parts supplied by reference TRBV7-7 and TRBJ2-3, is GAGVSQSPRYKVTKRGQDVTLRCDPISSHATLYWYQQALGQGPEFLTYFNYEAQPDKSGLPSDRFSAERPEGSISTLTIQRTEQRDSAMYRCASSLASGSSTQYFGPGTRLTVL.